This T cell receptor (beta chain) appears in the sequencing data of a study of cytomegalovirus exposure and HLA in healthy donors. The study, taken as a whole, reports: In the roughly 120 validation repertoires, a later analysis found that first-cohort TCR clusters tended to co-occur. High specificity and sensitivity for cytomegalovirus status were reported for the classifier. The authors enumerated around 150 TCR beta chains as linked to cytomegalovirus.

The CDR3 is 17 residues long. Germline V CDR1 and CDR2: SGHAT, FQNNGV. V dropped 2 bases and J dropped 0; count of bases not matched to a gene: 6. Comments on this clone: The antigen is not known.

Clones were read by immunoSEQ multiplex PCR, and TCRdb kept only the in-frame ones, dropping some. The profile shows fewer than 95,000 clones, almost 85% of them singletons. Sequencing was done on a sample of PBMCs. The V and J genes are TRBV11-2 and TRBJ1-3; 8 bases map to TRBD1. The receptor was isolated from a young woman in good health and CMV-seropositive. The CDR3: CASSLTDRARSGNTIYF. In DNA, the CDR3 is TGTGCCAGCAGCTTAACGGACAGGGCCCGCTCTGGAAACACCATATATTTT.